This passage covers 14 T cell receptor beta chains from one sample sequenced in a study of T cells in Graves' hyperthyroidism and ophthalmopathy. There were TCR beta CDR3 regions amplified from RNA transcripts. Primed by the HTBI set, a first-round RT-PCR was run on the TCR CDR3. TCRdb reanalysed the multiplex PCR reads using MiXCR and keeps one entry per CDR3 protein. The sample holds 700,000 or so distinct CDR3 sequences, roughly 14% seen once. Sequencing used blood. The receptor set was obtained from a woman in her forties or fifties with Graves' ophthalmopathy.

This clonotype was detected many times. This chain connects TRBV11-1 to TRBJ2-2; possible D gene TRBD1, 6 bases. V was pared by 3 bases and J by 1 base, with 9 bases between. This CDR3 comprises 15 residues. Germline V gives CDR1 SGHAT, CDR2 FQDESV (reference sequence). DNA of the CDR3: TGTGCCAGCAGCTTCAGGACAGAGAACACCGGGGAGCTGTTTTTT. The encoded protein is CASSFRTENTGELFF.

This clonotype was observed a handful of times. The rearrangement joins TRBV12-3 or TRBV12-4 to TRBJ2-3, with 7 bases lining up with TRBD1. The CDR3 totals 16 residues. V was pared by 4 bases and J by 0 bases, with 7 bases of the junction left unmatched. The CDR3, as DNA: TGTGCCAGCAGTTCCCGGGACAGCCATAGCACAGATACGCAGTATTTT. As protein: CASSSRDSHSTDTQYF.

The V call is TRBV5-1, the J call TRBJ2-1, with 12 bases fitting TRBD2. V gave up 3 bases and J gave up 8 bases; unmatched junction bases: 6. This CDR3 contains 15 residues. Germline loops: CDR1 SGHRS, CDR2 YFSETQ. As DNA, the CDR3 is TGCGCCAGCAGCTCTAGCGGGAGGGCCTGGTATGAGCAGTTCTTC. Amino acid sequence: CASSSSGRAWYEQFF.

This chain connects TRBV27 to TRBJ2-7, with D perhaps TRBD1 (5 bases). Trimming removed 5 bases at V and 5 bases at J, with 40 bases between. The length of the CDR3 is 22 residues. The germline V gene encodes CDR1 MNHEY and CDR2 SMNVEV (reference sequence). CDR3 loop: CASSPREPTGPHDVSGGNEQYF. The CDR3 bases are TGTGCCAGCAGTCCCAGAGAACCCACAGGACCGCATGATGTTAGTGGCGGTAACGAGCAGTACTTC.

This sequence joins TRBV20-1 and TRBJ1-3, with D possibly being TRBD1 (6 bases). This CDR3 is built from 14 residues. The germline CDR1 and CDR2 sequences are DFQATT and SNEGSKA (reference sequence). CDR3 DNA: TGCAGCGTACCAGGGGAGGGCGTTCTAGACACCATATATTTT. Translating gives CSVPGEGVLDTIYF.

CDR3 protein: CASSQPRLAGDPGELFF. The CDR3 DNA reads TGTGCCAGCAGCCAACCCAGACTAGCGGGAGACCCCGGGGAGCTGTTTTTT. The chain links TRBV14 to TRBJ2-2; 12 nucleotides line up with TRBD2. The CDR3 runs to 17 residues. Germline CDR1 is SGHDN and CDR2 is FVKESK. V shed 2 bases and J 6 bases; nucleotides not matched to a gene: 7.

This clonotype came up many times. The genes are TRBV7-2 and TRBJ1-5; 12 nucleotides agree with TRBD1. The CDR3 is 15 amino acids. Germline-derived CDR1 and CDR2 are SGHTA and FQGNSA. The V gene end was trimmed by 4 bases and the J gene end by 8 bases; junction bases not matched to a gene: 6. The DNA for the CDR3 is TGTGCCAGCAGCTCGGGACAGGGGGCCGGGGAGCCCCAGCATTTT. It encodes CASSSGQGAGEPQHF.

This clonotype was found a few times. This chain connects TRBV20-1 to TRBJ2-1; D remains ambiguous. Trimming removed 1 base from V and 4 bases from J, with 17 bases in between. The CDR3 runs to 16 residues. Germline CDR1 DFQATT, CDR2 SNEGSKA (reference sequence). For the CDR3, the DNA is TGCAGTGCTAGAGGTTGGTCGGTGGGCGGATACAATGAGCAGTTCTTC. Residues: CSARGWSVGGYNEQFF.

V is TRBV15 and J is TRBJ2-5, with TRBD2 matching over 8 bases. Trimming removed 5 bases from V and 4 bases from J; junction bases left unmatched: 6. This CDR3 spans 14 amino acids. Germline CDR1 is LNHNV and CDR2 is YYDKDF (reference sequence). The chain's CDR3 is CATSDQGLAETQYF. In nucleotides, the CDR3 is TGTGCCACCAGCGACCAAGGACTAGCAGAGACCCAGTACTTC.

This clonotype was observed at least ten times. This chain uses TRBV5-8 with TRBJ2-2; D unclear. The CDR3 runs to 13 residues. Looked up from germline, CDR1 is SGHTS and CDR2 is YDEGEE. The V and J ends lost 2 bases and 5 bases respectively, with 7 bases between them. DNA of the CDR3: TGTGCCAGCAGCTTCACCTCAACCGGGGAGCTGTTTTTT. Translated: CASSFTSTGELFF. Supplemented by reference TRBV5-8 and TRBJ2-2, the full variable domain reads EAGVTQSPTHLIKTRGQQATLRCSPISGHTSVYWYQQALGLGLQFLLWYDEGEERNRGNFPPRFSGRQFPNYSSELNVNALELEDSALYLCASSFTSTGELFFGEGSRLTVL.

Points on this clonotype: With a much larger clone just one base away, this may be a read error. The chain joins TRBV7-9 to TRBJ1-1; D ambiguous. Germline CDR1 is SEHNR and CDR2 is FQNEAQ (reference sequence). V was pared by 4 bases and J by 3 bases, with 15 bases between. This CDR3 comprises 15 residues. The CDR3 DNA reads as TGTGCCAGCAGCTCAACCTCCCTCGGGGACACTGAAGCTTTCTTT. This sequence encodes CASSSTSLGDTEAFF.

The J gene is TRBJ1-2, the V gene TRBV28; D uncertain. The CDR3 spans 12 residues. Germline CDR1 and CDR2: MDHEN and SYDVKM. Trimming cost V 4 bases and J 6 bases, with 9 bases left between them. The CDR3 protein is CASSYKDHGYTF. The CDR3 coding sequence is TGTGCCAGCAGTTACAAGGACCATGGCTACACCTTC.

The chain employs TRBV4-3 and TRBJ2-1; 9 bases are a match to TRBD2. Trimming cost V 2 bases and J 8 bases; bases outside gene matches: 7. The germline V gene has CDR1 LGHNA and CDR2 YSLEER. There are 15 residues in the CDR3. The CDR3 nucleotides read TGCGCCAGCAGCCAAAGTAGCGGGAGACTGGATGAGCAGTTCTTC. This codes for CASSQSSGRLDEQFF.

This clonotype was counted many times. V and J are TRBV28 and TRBJ2-7; D gene uncertain. V was pared by 1 base and J by 6 bases, with 7 bases between. Germline values: CDR1 MDHEN, CDR2 SYDVKM. This CDR3 has 12 residues. CDR3 sequence reads: CASSLLAVEQYF. CDR3 sequence (DNA): TGTGCCAGCAGTTTATTGGCGGTCGAGCAGTACTTC.